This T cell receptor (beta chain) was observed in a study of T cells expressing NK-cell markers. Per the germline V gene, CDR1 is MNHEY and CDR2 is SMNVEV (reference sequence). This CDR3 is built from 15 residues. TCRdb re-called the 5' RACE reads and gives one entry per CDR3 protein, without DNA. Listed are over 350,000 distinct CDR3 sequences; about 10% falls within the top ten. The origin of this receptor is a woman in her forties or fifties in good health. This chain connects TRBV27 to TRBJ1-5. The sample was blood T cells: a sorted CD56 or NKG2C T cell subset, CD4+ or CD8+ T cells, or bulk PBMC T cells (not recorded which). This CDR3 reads CASSTAGGSNQPQHF.